This T cell receptor (beta chain) was profiled in a study of T cell changes during pregnancy in multiple sclerosis. With 0 bases clipped from V and 4 bases from J, the junction kept 5 bases outside the gene matches. Germline V lookup: CDR1 MGHRA, CDR2 YSYEKL. CDR3 length: 15 amino acids. The data were produced by immunoSEQ multiplex PCR, yet TCRdb's version contains in-frame clones alone and is incomplete. The sample has about 40,000 clones; about 92% are singletons. This sequence originates from a female donor with multiple sclerosis, enrolled in a pregnancy study. The sequences come from CD8+ T cells from peripheral blood mononuclear cells, collected in the first trimester of pregnancy. V and J are TRBV4-1 and TRBJ2-5, with 7 bases aligning to TRBD1. The CDR3 region is CASSQDYPGGETQYF. As DNA, the CDR3 is TGCGCCAGCAGCCAAGATTACCCAGGGGGAGAGACCCAGTACTTC.